The T cell receptor beta chain described here comes from a study of OX40 agonist ivuxolimab in advanced cancers. Study as a whole: Under the entry rules, prior anti-PD-1, anti-PD-L1 or anti-CTLA-4 therapy was allowed, and approximately 40% had some. Partial responses occurred in three patients (one hepatocellular carcinoma, two cutaneous melanoma). Notes on the study in general: Still undetermined is the antigen specificity of the expanded peripheral T cells.

The assay was immunoSEQ multiplex PCR, and TCRdb's table has in-frame clones only and misses some. The sample shows approximately 46,000 clones, roughly four fifths of them seen only once. In regard to this clone: Its antigen is not known.

This TCR derives from an adult with an advanced solid tumor such as melanoma, head and neck, liver or kidney cancer. The sample in question was CD4+ or CD8+ T cells sorted from blood, obtained in a trial of the OX40 agonist ivuxolimab.

The DNA of the CDR3 is TGCGCCAGTGGGACAGACAAGCGCAATCAGCCCCAGCATTTT. Translated: CASGTDKRNQPQHF. The rearrangement uses TRBV10-1 and TRBJ1-5; 7 bases align to TRBD1. Germline V lookup: CDR1 WNHNN, CDR2 SYGVQD (reference sequence). This CDR3 is built from 14 residues. V was pared by 9 bases and J by 2 bases, with 7 bases of the junction left unmatched.